The 23 T cell receptor beta chains below were found in one sample sequenced in a study of T cell responses to AZD1222 COVID-19 vaccine. Generated by immunoSEQ multiplex PCR, the TCRdb table keeps only in-frame clones and is missing some. The repertoire consists of about 140,000 clones, with 90% occurring once and the leading ten covering 5% to 6.5%. Sequencing used peripheral blood, obtained 28 days after the second AZD1222 dose. All receptors come from an adult who received the AZD1222 COVID-19 vaccine.

The rearrangement uses TRBV5-1 and TRBJ1-5, with TRBD1 matching over 8 bases. Germline V gives CDR1 SGHRS, CDR2 YFSETQ. V lost 4 bases to trimming and J lost 3 bases; unmatched junction nucleotides: 3. The CDR3 spans 14 residues. This chain's CDR3 is CASSTGQVNQPQHF. The CDR3 DNA sequence: TGCGCCAGCAGCACGGGACAGGTCAATCAGCCCCAGCATTTT.

The V and J genes are TRBV10-3 and TRBJ1-2; the D is unclear. The CDR3 runs 14 residues. The V and J ends lost 3 bases and 1 base respectively, with 9 bases between them. CDR1 and CDR2 from the germline V gene are ENHRY and SYGVKD. The CDR3 DNA is TGTGCCATCAGTGACGGATATTTTAACTATGGCTACACCTTC. Its translation is CAISDGYFNYGYTF.

V and J are TRBV5-1 and TRBJ2-7, with D tentatively TRBD1 (5 bases). The CDR3 has 16 amino acids. Germline V gene sequence: CDR1 SGHRS, CDR2 YFSETQ. V lost 0 bases to trimming and J lost 0 bases, with 13 bases between them. DNA of the CDR3: TGCGCCAGCAGCTTGGTGCCACAGGACCCCTCCTACGAGCAGTACTTC. It encodes CASSLVPQDPSYEQYF.

The chain joins TRBV11-2 to TRBJ2-1; no reliable D call. Germline CDR1 reads SGHAT; CDR2 reads FQNNGV. The CDR3 contains 17 residues. V dropped 4 bases and J dropped 4 bases, with 20 bases sitting between them. This chain's CDR3 is CASSSNFDGTIYNEQFF. CDR3 coding DNA: TGTGCCAGCAGCTCTAACTTTGACGGAACGATTTACAATGAGCAGTTCTTC.

The chain joins TRBV3-1 (or the pseudogene TRBV3-2) to TRBJ2-1; 16 bases line up with TRBD2. V lost 4 bases, J lost 6 bases, and 6 bases stayed unmatched. The CDR3 is made up of 17 amino acids. CDR1 is LGHDT, CDR2 YNNKEL, per germline (reference sequence). CDR3 amino acids: CASSPGTSGGAFNEQFF. CDR3 nucleotide sequence: TGTGCCAGCAGCCCCGGGACTAGCGGGGGGGCCTTCAATGAGCAGTTCTTC.

With regard to this clone: One junction end disagrees with the germline gene, perhaps due to a read error. The chain combines TRBV9 with TRBJ2-5; TRBD1 matches at 7 bases. This CDR3 has 15 amino acids. Germline CDR1 and CDR2: SGDLS and YYNGEE. The CDR3 DNA reads TGTGCCAGCAGCCGTCGACAGGGAATTCAAGAGTCCCAGTACTTC. As protein: CASSRRQGIQESQYF.

V usage is TRBV19 and J usage is TRBJ1-4; D is ambiguous. The CDR3 totals 14 residues. Germline V lookup: CDR1 LNHDA, CDR2 SQIVND (reference sequence). The ends were cut back, 3 bases at V and 2 bases at J, with 7 bases in the middle. The CDR3 DNA reads as TGTGCCAGTAGTATTAGAGGGACTAATGAAAAACTGTTTTTT. Its translation is CASSIRGTNEKLFF.

This clone was counted once. The CDR3 nucleotides read TGTGCCAGCAGTTATACCCCCTCCCTCTACGAGCAGTACTTC. Its translation: CASSYTPSLYEQYF. The rearrangement joins TRBV6-5 to TRBJ2-7; D gene ambiguous. The length of the CDR3 is 14 residues. Trimming removed 3 bases from V and 3 bases from J, with 12 bases in between. The germline CDR1 and CDR2 sequences are MNHEY and SVGAGI.

In regard to this clone: A read error may account for a junction end that differs from germline. The rearrangement uses TRBV4-3 and TRBJ2-2; D is unresolved. The CDR3 covers 15 residues. CDR1 is LGHNA, CDR2 YSLEER, per germline. CDR3 in amino acids: CASSQDLQTTRELFF. CDR3 nucleotides: TGCGCCAGCAGCCAAGATTTACAGACCACCCGGGAGCTGTTTTTT.

V usage is TRBV5-1 and J usage is TRBJ2-7; no definite D call. Germline CDR1 SGHRS, CDR2 YFSETQ. The V gene lost 2 bases and the J gene lost 5 bases, with 2 bases spanning the gap. The CDR3 is 10 amino acids. The CDR3 spells CASSLHEQYF. The CDR3 bases are TGCGCCAGCAGCTTACACGAGCAGTACTTC.

The chain combines TRBV15 with TRBJ2-2; 10 positions agree with TRBD2. V was pared by 5 bases and J by 5 bases, with 14 bases of the junction left unmatched. Germline V gives CDR1 LNHNV, CDR2 YYDKDF (reference sequence). The CDR3 consists of 18 residues. The CDR3 sequence is CATSLWLGTSGDTGELFF. The CDR3, as DNA: TGTGCCACCAGCCTCTGGTTAGGCACTAGCGGGGATACCGGGGAGCTGTTTTTT.

The table lists this clone with a count of one. CDR3 residues: CASSQEDLAGVSTDTQYF. The CDR3 DNA reads as TGCGCCAGCAGCCAAGAGGATCTAGCGGGAGTTAGCACAGATACGCAGTATTTT. The J gene is TRBJ2-3, the V gene TRBV4-3; the match to TRBD2 covers 10 bases. The trim removed 0 bases at V and 0 bases at J, leaving 6 bases unmatched. Per germline, CDR1 LGHNA and CDR2 YSLEER. The CDR3 totals 18 residues.

The V call is TRBV15, the J call TRBJ1-5; D remains ambiguous. The CDR3 has 17 residues. Germline loops: CDR1 LNHNV, CDR2 YYDKDF (reference sequence). The V end was cut by 0 bases, the J end by 2 bases, with 14 bases between. The CDR3 region has the DNA TGTGCCACCAGCAGAGATCTCCCCGTATGGGGCAATCAGCCCCAGCATTTT. It translates to CATSRDLPVWGNQPQHF.

This clone was observed a handful of times. The rearrangement links TRBV10-3 to TRBJ1-3; maybe TRBD1 (6 bases). Germline lookup yields CDR1 ENHRY and CDR2 SYGVKD. The V end lost 6 bases, the J end lost 0 bases, and 15 bases lay between the germline ends. This CDR3 is built from 16 residues. CDR3 in amino acids: CAISVGQSNSGNTIYF. For the CDR3, the DNA is TGTGCCATCAGCGTAGGACAGTCAAACTCTGGAAACACCATATATTTT.

The chain couples TRBV19 to TRBJ1-2, with D possibly being TRBD1 (6 bases). Trimming pared 10 bases from V and 4 bases from J, leaving 25 bases between. The germline V gene has CDR1 LNHDA and CDR2 SQIVND (reference sequence). The CDR3 has 16 amino acids. The CDR3 loop reads CAIGGAGRPNFYGYTF. The CDR3 DNA reads as TGTGCCATAGGGGGGGCAGGGAGACCTAATTTCTATGGCTACACCTTC.

The CDR3 bases are TGTGCCAGCAGTTACCCACCAGGAATAGGGCAGTACTTC. It yields the protein CASSYPPGIGQYF. The chain employs TRBV6-5 and TRBJ2-7; no firm D call. The CDR3 runs to 13 residues. Between the trimmed V and J ends, which lost 2 bases and 9 bases, there was a span of 14 bases. The germline gives CDR1 MNHEY, CDR2 SVGAGI.

The V gene is TRBV6-5, the J gene TRBJ1-4; 9 nucleotides align to TRBD1. The CDR3 extends over 13 amino acids. Germline lookup yields CDR1 MNHEY and CDR2 SVGAGI. V was clipped by 11 bases and J by 6 bases; unmatched bases: 7. This CDR3 is CAGQGKADEKLFF. The CDR3 nucleotides read TGTGCCGGACAGGGGAAGGCGGATGAAAAACTGTTTTTT.

V usage is TRBV6-1 and J usage is TRBJ2-5, with D possibly called TRBD1 or TRBD2 (6 bases each). The CDR3 is 12 amino acids. CDR1 and CDR2 from the germline V gene are MNHNS and SASEGT. V was pared by 1 base and J by 9 bases, with 9 bases between. In DNA, the CDR3 is TGTGCCAGCAGTGAAGAGAGGGGGGCCCAGTACTTC. It specifies CASSEERGAQYF.

The genes are TRBV29-1 and TRBJ1-4; D gene unclear. The germline V gene has CDR1 SQVTM and CDR2 ANQGSEA. V dropped 7 bases and J dropped 5 bases, with 11 bases sitting between them. The CDR3 loop spans 12 amino acids. DNA for the CDR3: TGCAGCGCGATCACTGAGAATGAAAAACTGTTTTTT. Its protein is CSAITENEKLFF.

This chain connects TRBV5-1 to TRBJ2-1; D gene unclear. Germline lookup yields CDR1 SGHRS and CDR2 YFSETQ. This CDR3 has 15 residues. Trimming left V 4 bases short and J 3 bases short, with 14 bases between. CDR3 sequence: CASSGETGFYNEQFF. CDR3 DNA: TGCGCCAGCAGCGGTGAGACGGGCTTCTACAATGAGCAGTTCTTC. Full variable domain (missing parts from reference TRBV5-1 and TRBJ2-1): KAGVTQTPRYLIKTRGQQVTLSCSPISGHRSVSWYQQTPGQGLQFLFEYFSETQRNKGNFPGRFSGRQFSNSRSEMNVSTLELGDSALYLCASSGETGFYNEQFFGPGTRLTVL.

The chain couples TRBV27 to TRBJ1-5, with TRBD1 identical over 8 bases. Germline V gives CDR1 MNHEY, CDR2 SMNVEV (reference sequence). V trimming: 5 bases; J trimming: 6 bases; junction bases outside the gene matches: 9. CDR3 length: 15 amino acids. The CDR3 loop is CASSPSQGASQPQHF. The CDR3 DNA reads as TGTGCCAGCAGTCCAAGTCAGGGGGCGAGTCAGCCCCAGCATTTT.

This chain links TRBV18 with TRBJ2-5; D is perhaps TRBD1 or TRBD2 (7 bases each). Germline CDR1 reads KGHSH; CDR2 reads LQKENI. V was clipped by 3 bases and J by 1 base, with 15 bases between them. The CDR3 totals 16 residues. CDR3 region: CASSPQTGTIQETQYF. The CDR3 DNA sequence: TGTGCCAGCTCACCTCAGACAGGGACTATCCAAGAGACCCAGTACTTC.

This chain uses TRBV12-3 or TRBV12-4 with TRBJ2-4; D gene uncertain. The CDR3 is made up of 13 amino acids. V was trimmed by 3 bases and J by 11 bases, leaving 14 bases between them. This CDR3 reads CASSFGTVIVQYF. The CDR3 DNA reads as TGTGCCAGCAGTTTCGGTACAGTAATTGTTCAGTACTTC.